This T cell receptor (beta chain) came from a study of control samples from healthy donors and cancer patients. TCRdb's copy holds only in-frame clones and misses some; the assay was immunoSEQ multiplex PCR. The table lists 150,000 or so clones, 90% to 95% of them singletons. The sequence was collected from a man aged 40-49 years in good health. Sequences were obtained from blood.

The chain's CDR3 is CASRDREYGYTF. The CDR3 coding sequence is TGTGCCAGTAGGGACAGAGAATATGGCTACACCTTC. The chain combines TRBV19 with TRBJ1-2, with D possibly TRBD1 on 6 matching bases. The germline V gene encodes CDR1 LNHDA and CDR2 SQIVND (reference sequence). The CDR3 is 12 amino acids. V lost 6 bases and J 5 bases, leaving 10 bases between the germline ends.